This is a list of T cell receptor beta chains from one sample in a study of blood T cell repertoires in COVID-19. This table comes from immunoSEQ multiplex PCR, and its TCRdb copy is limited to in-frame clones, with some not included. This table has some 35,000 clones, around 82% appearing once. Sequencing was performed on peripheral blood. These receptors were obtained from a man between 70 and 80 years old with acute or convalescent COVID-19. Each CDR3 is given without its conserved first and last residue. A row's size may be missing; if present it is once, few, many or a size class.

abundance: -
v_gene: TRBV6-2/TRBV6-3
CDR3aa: ASSYRGGLSEQY

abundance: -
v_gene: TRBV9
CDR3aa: ASSTRTSGWGDTQY

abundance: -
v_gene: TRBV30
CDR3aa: AWSGGSNQPQH

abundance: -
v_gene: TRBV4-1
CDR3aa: ASSHRTALNTEAF

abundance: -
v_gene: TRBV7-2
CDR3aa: ASSLTPDSYGYT

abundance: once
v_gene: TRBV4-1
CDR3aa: ASSQVENQPQH

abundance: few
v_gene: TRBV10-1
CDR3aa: ASSASGETQY

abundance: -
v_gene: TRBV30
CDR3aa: AWSVFRATGELF

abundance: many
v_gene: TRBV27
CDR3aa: ASSLSQGNVVYEQY

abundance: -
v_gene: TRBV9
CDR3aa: ASSVAGTGANVLT

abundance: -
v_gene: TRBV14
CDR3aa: ASSHPRTSGITGELF

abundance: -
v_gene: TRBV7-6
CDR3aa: ASSLVSVGGSGRMDTQY

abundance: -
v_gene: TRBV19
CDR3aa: ASSIKRRNTEAF

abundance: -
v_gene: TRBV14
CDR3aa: ASSQDFRGVPAF

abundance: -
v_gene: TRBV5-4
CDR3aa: ASSSNRGSGANVLT

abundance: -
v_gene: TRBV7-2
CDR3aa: ASSQNRGPPYEQY

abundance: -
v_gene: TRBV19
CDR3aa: ASSASGYEQY

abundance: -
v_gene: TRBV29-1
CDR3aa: SVAAYLAGGNNEQF